This T cell receptor beta chain was captured in a study of T cells after yellow fever vaccination. 5'RACE template switching produced TCR cDNA carrying a universal primer site and UMIs. TCRdb passed the 5' RACE reads through MiXCR, listing each CDR3 protein once. The table has 500,000 to 650,000 distinct CDR3 sequences, approximately 13% seen once; the top ten hold 14% to 15%. Study-wide points: Among primary-vaccination clones, most reappeared after the booster, at roughly 96% for CD4 and roughly 88% for CD8. The secondary response was weaker, and its peak arrived faster, on day 5 versus 15.

On this clonotype: The antigen is unknown.

The origin of this receptor is a man aged 30-40 years who received the YFV17D yellow fever vaccine. Specimen: PBMCs, collected on the day of the yellow fever booster vaccination.

The CDR3 is CASSTRVGQSNTGELFF. CDR3 DNA sequence: TGTGCCAGCAGTACCCGGGTGGGACAATCGAACACCGGGGAGCTGTTTTTT. The chain recombines TRBV3-1 with TRBJ2-2; TRBD1 might be the D (6 bases). CDR1 and CDR2 (germline): LGHDT, YNNKEL (reference sequence). The V and J ends lost 6 bases and 0 bases respectively, with 17 bases between them. The CDR3 spans 17 residues.